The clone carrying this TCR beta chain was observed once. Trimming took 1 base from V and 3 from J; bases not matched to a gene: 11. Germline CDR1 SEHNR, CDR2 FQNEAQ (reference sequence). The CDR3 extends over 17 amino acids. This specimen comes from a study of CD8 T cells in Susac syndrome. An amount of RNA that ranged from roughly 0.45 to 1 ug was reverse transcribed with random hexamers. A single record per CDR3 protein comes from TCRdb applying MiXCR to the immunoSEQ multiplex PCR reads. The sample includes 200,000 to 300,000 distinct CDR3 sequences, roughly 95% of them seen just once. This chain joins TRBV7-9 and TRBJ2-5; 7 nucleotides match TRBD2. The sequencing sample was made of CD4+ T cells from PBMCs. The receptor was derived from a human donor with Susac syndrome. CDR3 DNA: TGTGCCAGCAGCTTAGAGTGGTGGGAGGGGATCGAAGAGACCCAGTACTTC. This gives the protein CASSLEWWEGIEETQYF. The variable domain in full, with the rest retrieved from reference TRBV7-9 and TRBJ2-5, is DTGVSQNPRHKITKRGQNVTFRCDPISEHNRLYWYRQTLGQGPEFLTYFQNEAQLEKSRLLSDRFSAERPKGSFSTLEIQRTEQGDSAMYLCASSLEWWEGIEETQYFGPGTRLLVL.